This T cell receptor (beta chain) was recovered during a study of cytomegalovirus exposure and HLA in healthy donors. The length of the CDR3 is 13 residues. Germline CDR1 and CDR2: SGHDT and YYEEEE. With 2 bases removed from V and 9 bases from J, the gap between germline ends came to 12 bases. Study-level findings and limits: TCR beta V- and J-gene trimming, according to a later analysis, was linked to a missense DCLRE1C variant. As a later analysis revealed, the rate of TCR association differed by HLA locus, with DRB1 most and HLA-C fewest.

The study ran its PCR with 60 Vbeta and 13 Jbeta primers. Some clones are missing from TCRdb's copy, which holds only in-frame ones; the method was immunoSEQ multiplex PCR. The data contain 100,000 to 150,000 clones, around four fifths of them singletons. In the case of this clone: Its antigen is unidentified.

The sequencing sample was made of PBMCs. The sequence derives from a boy aged 10-17 years in good health and CMV-seronegative. The chain employs TRBV5-6 and TRBJ2-1; D might be TRBD1 (6 bases). CDR3 DNA: TGTGCCAGCAGCTTATTTCAGGGGCCTGAGCAGTTCTTC. Translating gives CASSLFQGPEQFF.